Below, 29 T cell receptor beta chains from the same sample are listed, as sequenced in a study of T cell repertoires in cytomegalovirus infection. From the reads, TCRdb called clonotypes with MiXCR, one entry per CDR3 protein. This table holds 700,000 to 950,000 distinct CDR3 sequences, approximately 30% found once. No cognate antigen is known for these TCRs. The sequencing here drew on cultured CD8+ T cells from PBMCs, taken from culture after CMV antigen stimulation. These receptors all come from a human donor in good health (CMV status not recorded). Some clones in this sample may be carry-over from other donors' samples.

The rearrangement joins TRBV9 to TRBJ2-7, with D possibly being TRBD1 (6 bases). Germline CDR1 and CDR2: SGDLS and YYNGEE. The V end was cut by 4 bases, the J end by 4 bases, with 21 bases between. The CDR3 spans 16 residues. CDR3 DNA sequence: TGTGCCAGCAGCTCCGAAGGACAGTCTAGGCCTTACGAGCAGTACTTC. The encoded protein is CASSSEGQSRPYEQYF.

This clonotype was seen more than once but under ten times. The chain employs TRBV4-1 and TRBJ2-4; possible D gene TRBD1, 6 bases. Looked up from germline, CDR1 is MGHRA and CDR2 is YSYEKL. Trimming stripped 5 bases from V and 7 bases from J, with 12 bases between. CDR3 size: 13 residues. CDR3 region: CASSSRTDNIQYF. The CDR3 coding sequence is TGCGCCAGCAGCTCACGGACAGACAACATTCAGTACTTC.

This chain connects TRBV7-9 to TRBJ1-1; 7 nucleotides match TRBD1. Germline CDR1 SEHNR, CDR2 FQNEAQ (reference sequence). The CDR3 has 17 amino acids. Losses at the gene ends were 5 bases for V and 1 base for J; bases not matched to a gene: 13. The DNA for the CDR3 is TGTGCCAGCAGCACCGACAGGGACGGTTGGAAGAACACTGAAGCTTTCTTT. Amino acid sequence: CASSTDRDGWKNTEAFF.

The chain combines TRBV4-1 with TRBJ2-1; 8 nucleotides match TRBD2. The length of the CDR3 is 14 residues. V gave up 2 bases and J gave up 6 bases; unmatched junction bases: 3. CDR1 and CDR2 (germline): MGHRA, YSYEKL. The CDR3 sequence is CASSQRTSTNEQFF. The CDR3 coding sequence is TGCGCCAGCAGCCAACGGACTAGCACCAATGAGCAGTTCTTC.

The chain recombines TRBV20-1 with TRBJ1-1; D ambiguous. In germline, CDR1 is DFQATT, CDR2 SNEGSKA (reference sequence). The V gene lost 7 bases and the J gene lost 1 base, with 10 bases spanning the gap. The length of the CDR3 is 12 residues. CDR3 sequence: CSVPTGNTEAFF. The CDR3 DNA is TGCAGTGTCCCGACTGGGAACACTGAAGCTTTCTTT.

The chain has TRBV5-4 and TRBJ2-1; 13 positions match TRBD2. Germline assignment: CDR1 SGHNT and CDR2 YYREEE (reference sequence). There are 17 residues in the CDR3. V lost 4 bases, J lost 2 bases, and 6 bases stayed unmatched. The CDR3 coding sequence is TGTGCCAGCAGCCCGTGGACTAGCGGGGGTACCTACAATGAGCAGTTCTTC. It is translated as CASSPWTSGGTYNEQFF.

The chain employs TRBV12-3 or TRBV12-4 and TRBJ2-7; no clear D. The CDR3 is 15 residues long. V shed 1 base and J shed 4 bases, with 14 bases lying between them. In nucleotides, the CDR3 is TGTGCCAGCAGTTTAGAGGAGTATATGGGTTACGAGCAGTACTTC. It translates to CASSLEEYMGYEQYF.

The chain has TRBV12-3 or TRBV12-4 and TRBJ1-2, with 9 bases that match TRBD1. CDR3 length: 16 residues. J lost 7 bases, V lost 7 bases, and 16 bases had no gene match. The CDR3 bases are TGTGCCAGCAATCTTACGGACTCGGGACAGGGTACTGGCTACACCTTC. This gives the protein CASNLTDSGQGTGYTF.

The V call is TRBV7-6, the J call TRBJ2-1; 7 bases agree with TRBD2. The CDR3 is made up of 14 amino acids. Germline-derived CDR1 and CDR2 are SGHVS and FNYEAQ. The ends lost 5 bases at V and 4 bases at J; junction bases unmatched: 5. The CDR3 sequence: CASSMSGEYNEQFF. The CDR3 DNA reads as TGTGCCAGCAGCATGAGCGGGGAGTACAATGAGCAGTTCTTC.

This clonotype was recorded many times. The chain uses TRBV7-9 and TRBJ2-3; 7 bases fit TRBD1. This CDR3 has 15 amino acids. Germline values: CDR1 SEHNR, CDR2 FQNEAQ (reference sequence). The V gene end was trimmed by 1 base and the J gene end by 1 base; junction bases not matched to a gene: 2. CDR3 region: CASSLVGQGTDTQYF. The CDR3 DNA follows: TGTGCCAGCAGCTTAGTTGGACAGGGCACAGATACGCAGTATTTT.

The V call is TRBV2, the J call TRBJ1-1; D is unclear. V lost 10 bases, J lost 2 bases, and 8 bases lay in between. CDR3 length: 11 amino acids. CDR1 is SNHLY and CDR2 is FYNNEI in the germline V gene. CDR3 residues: CAIRLNTEAFF. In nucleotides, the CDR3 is TGTGCCATCCGTCTAAACACTGAAGCTTTCTTT.

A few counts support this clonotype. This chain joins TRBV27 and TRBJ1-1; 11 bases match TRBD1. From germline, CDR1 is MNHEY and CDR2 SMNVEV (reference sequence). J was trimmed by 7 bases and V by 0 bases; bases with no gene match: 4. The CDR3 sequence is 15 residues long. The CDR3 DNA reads TGTGCCAGCAGTTTATCAGGACAGGGGGCCCATGAAGCTTTCTTT. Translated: CASSLSGQGAHEAFF.

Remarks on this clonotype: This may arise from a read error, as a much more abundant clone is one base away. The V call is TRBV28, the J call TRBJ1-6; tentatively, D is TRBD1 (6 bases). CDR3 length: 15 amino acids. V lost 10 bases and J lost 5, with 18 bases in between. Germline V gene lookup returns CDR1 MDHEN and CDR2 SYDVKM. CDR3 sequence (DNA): TGTGCCAACAGACCGAGGGACATACATAATTCACCCCTCCACTTT. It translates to CANRPRDIHNSPLHF.

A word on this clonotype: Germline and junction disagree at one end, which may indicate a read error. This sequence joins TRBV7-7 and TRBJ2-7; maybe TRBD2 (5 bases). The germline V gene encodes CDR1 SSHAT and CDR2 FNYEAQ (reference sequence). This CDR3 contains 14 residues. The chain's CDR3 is CASSPGRAHYEQYF. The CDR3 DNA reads TGTGCTAGCAGCCCCGGGCGGGCCCACTACGAGCAGTACTTC.

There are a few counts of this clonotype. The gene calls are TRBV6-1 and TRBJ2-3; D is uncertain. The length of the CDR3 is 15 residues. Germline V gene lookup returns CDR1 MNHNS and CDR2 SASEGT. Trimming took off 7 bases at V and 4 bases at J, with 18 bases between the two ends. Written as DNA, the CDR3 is TGTGCCAGCAAAGGAGCACACGACCTGGCAGATACGCAGTATTTT. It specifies CASKGAHDLADTQYF.

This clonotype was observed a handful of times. As DNA, the CDR3 is TGTGCCAGCAGGACCGGGACCTCTTACGAGCAGTACGTC. It yields the protein CASRTGTSYEQYV. J is TRBJ2-7 and V is TRBV5-6; the D call may be TRBD1 or TRBD2 (5 bases each). Per germline, CDR1 SGHDT and CDR2 YYEEEE. This CDR3 region has 13 residues. V lost 5 bases to trimming and J lost 4 bases, with 13 bases between them.

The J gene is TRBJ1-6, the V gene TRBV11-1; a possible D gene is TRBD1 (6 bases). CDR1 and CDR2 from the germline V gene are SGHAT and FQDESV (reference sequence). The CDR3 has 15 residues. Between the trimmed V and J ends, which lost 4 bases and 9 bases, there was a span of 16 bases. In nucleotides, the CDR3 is TGTGCCAGCAGCTGGGACATTTTGGCGGTTTCACCCCTCCACTTT. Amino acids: CASSWDILAVSPLHF.

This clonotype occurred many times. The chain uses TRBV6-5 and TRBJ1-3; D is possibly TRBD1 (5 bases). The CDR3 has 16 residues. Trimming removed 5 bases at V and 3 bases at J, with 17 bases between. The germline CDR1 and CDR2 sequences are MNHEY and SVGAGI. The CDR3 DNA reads TGTGCCAGCAGTCCCCGACAGCGTTTAAATGGAAACACCATATATTTT. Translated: CASSPRQRLNGNTIYF.

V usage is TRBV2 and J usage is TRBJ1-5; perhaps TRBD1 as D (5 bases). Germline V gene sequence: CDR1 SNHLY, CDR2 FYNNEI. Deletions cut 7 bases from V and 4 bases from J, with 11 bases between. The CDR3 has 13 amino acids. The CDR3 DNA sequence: TGTGCCAGCATGGGACTTCCGAATCAGCCCCAGCATTTT. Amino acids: CASMGLPNQPQHF.

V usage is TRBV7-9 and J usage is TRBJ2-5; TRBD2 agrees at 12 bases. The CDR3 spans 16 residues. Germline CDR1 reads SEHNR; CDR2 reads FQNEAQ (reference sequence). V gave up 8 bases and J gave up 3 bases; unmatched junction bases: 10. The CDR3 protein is CASGVPLAGGEETQYF. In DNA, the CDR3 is TGTGCCAGCGGAGTCCCACTAGCGGGGGGAGAAGAGACCCAGTACTTC.

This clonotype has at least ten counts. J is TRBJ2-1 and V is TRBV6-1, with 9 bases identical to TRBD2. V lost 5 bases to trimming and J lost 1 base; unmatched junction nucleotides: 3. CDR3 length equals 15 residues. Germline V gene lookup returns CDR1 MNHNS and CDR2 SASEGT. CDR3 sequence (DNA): TGTGCCAGCAGTTCTAGCGGGGAATCCTACAATGAGCAGTTCTTC. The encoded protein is CASSSSGESYNEQFF.

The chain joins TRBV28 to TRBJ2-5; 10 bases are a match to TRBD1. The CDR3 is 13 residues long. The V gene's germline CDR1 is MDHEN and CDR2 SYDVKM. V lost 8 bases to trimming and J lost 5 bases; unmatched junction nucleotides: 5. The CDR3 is CASLGQGWETQYF. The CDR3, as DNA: TGTGCCAGCCTGGGACAGGGGTGGGAGACCCAGTACTTC.

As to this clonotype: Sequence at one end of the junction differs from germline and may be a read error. CDR3 bases: TGTGCCAGCAGCCAAGATCTGCGGGGGGGGCTACAAGAGACCCAGTACTTC. Protein product: CASSQDLRGGLQETQYF. The rearrangement uses TRBV4-1 and TRBJ2-5, with 9 bases fitting TRBD2. Germline values: CDR1 MGHRA, CDR2 YSYEKL. This CDR3 region has 17 residues.

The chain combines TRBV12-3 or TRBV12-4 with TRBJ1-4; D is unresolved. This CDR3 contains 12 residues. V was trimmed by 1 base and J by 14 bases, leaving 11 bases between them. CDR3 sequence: CASSLGGTPLFF. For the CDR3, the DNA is TGTGCCAGCAGTTTAGGGGGAACCCCCCTGTTTTTT.

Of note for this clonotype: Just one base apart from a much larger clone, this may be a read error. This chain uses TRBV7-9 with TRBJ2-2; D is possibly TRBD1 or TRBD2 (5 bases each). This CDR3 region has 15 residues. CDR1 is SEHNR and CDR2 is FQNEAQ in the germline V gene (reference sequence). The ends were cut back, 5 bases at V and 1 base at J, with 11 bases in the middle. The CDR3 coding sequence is TGTGCCAGCAGCCACCGGGACCGGAACACCGGGGAGCTGTTTTTT. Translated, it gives CASSHRDRNTGELFF.

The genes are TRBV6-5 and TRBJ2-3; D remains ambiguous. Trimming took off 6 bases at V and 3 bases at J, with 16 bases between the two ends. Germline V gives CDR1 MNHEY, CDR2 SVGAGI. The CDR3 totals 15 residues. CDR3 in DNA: TGTGCCAGCAGGGCGGACGTACCAATTACAGATACGCAGTATTTT. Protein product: CASRADVPITDTQYF.

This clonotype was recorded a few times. CDR3 in DNA: TGTGCCAGCAGTGAAGGGCCCCCGTGGAGTATGAACACTGAAGCTTTCTTT. Translation: CASSEGPPWSMNTEAFF. The genes are TRBV6-1 and TRBJ1-1; D call uncertain. Trimming stripped 1 base from V and 0 bases from J, with 15 bases between. The CDR3 totals 17 residues. Per the germline V gene, CDR1 is MNHNS and CDR2 is SASEGT.

For the CDR3, the DNA is TGTGCCAGCAGTGAAAGGGCGTACAACACTGAAGCTTTCTTT. It yields the protein CASSERAYNTEAFF. This chain connects TRBV25-1 to TRBJ1-1, with D uncertain. CDR3 length: 14 residues. Germline values: CDR1 MGHDK, CDR2 SYGVNS. V gave up 2 bases and J gave up 2 bases, with 9 bases separating them.

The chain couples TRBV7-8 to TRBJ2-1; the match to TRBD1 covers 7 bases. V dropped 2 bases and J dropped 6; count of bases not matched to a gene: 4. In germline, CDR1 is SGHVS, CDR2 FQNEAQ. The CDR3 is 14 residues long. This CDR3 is CASSLTGVRNEQFF. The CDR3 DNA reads TGTGCCAGCAGCTTAACAGGGGTTCGCAATGAGCAGTTCTTC.